This T cell receptor beta chain was captured in a study of shared clonotypes between healthy human individuals. Study-level points and caveats: In this cohort, only blood was sampled, and tissue repertoires likely differ.

This clone was observed a handful of times. Its target is unknown. From germline, CDR1 is GTSNPN and CDR2 SVGIG (reference sequence). The CDR3 is 12 amino acids. The repertoire was sequenced with immunoSEQ multiplex PCR; TCRdb's copy has only in-frame clones and lacks some. The sample records around 510,000 clones, roughly 72% being singletons. Sequences were obtained from PBMCs. V and J are TRBV30 and TRBJ1-1; D remains ambiguous. The TCR was taken from a woman between 35 and 50 years old in good health. Some clones in this sample may be carry-over from other donors' samples. The CDR3 bases are TGTGCTTATCAACAGTCGTCGGTCAAGAGCTTCTTT. Translating gives CAYQQSSVKSFF.